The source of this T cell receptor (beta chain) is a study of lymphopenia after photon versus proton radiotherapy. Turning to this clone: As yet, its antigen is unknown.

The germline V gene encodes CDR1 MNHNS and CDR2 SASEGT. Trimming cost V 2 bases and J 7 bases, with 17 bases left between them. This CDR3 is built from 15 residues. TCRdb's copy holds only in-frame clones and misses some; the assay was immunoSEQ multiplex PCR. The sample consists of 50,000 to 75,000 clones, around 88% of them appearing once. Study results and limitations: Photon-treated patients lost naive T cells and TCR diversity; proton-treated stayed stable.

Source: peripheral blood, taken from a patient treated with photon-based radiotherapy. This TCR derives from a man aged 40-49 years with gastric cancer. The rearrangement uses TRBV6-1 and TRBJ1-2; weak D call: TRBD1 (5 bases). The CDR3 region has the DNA TGTGCCAGCAGTGAATTAGGGACTCAAGAGCGTGGCTACACCTTC. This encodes CASSELGTQERGYTF.